This T cell receptor (beta chain) was sequenced in a study of blood T cell repertoires in COVID-19. Study-wide context: Donors in the United States, Italy and Spain gave samples during acute or convalescent COVID-19. Sources were T cells, B-cell-depleted T cells, or PBMCs; the material itself was cDNA or gDNA.

Germline V lookup: CDR1 MNHEY, CDR2 SMNVEV (reference sequence). With V trimmed by 11 bases and J by 7 bases, 5 bases remained unmatched. The CDR3 is 12 residues long. As originally analysed: Quantification of nucleated cells was approximated via reference gene primer amplification. Profiling relied on immunoSEQ multiplex PCR, and the TCRdb table lists in-frame clones only, not all of them. V and J calls and clone size follow that table, whereas D and trimming were derived from the DNA. This repertoire shows roughly 22,000 clones, 82% found once; its top ten account for about 8.1%. The rearrangement links TRBV27 to TRBJ1-4; 9 nucleotides match TRBD1. Sequenced material: peripheral blood. This receptor was taken from a human donor in a cohort sampled during active COVID-19. The DNA of the CDR3 is TGTGCCGAGGTGGACAGGGGTGAAAAACTGTTTTTT. Amino acids: CAEVDRGEKLFF. Filled out from reference TRBV27 and TRBJ1-4, the complete variable domain reads EAQVTQNPRYLITVTGKKLTVTCSQNMNHEYMSWYRQDPGLGLRQIYYSMNVEVTDKGDVPEGYKVSRKEKRNFPLILESPSPNQTSLYFCAEVDRGEKLFFGSGTQLSVL.